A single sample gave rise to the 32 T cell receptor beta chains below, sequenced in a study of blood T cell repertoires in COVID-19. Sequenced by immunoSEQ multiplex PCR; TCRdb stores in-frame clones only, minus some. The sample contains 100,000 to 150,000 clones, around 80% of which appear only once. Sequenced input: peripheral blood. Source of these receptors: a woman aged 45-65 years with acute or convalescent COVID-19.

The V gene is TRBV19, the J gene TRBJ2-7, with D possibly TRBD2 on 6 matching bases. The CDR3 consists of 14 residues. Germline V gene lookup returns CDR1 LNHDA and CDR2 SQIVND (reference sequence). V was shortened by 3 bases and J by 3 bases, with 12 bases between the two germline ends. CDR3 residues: CASSIRGSFYEQYF. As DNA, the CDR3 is TGTGCCAGTAGTATTCGGGGGTCCTTCTACGAGCAGTACTTC.

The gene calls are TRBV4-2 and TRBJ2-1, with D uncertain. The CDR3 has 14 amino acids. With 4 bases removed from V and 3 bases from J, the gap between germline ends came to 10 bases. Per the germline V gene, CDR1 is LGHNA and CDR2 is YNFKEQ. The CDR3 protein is CASSPSLHYNEQFF. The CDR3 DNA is TGTGCCAGCAGCCCTAGTCTGCACTACAATGAGCAGTTCTTC.

CDR3 bases: TGTGCCAGCAGCTTAGATCAGAATTCACCCCTCCACTTT. It codes for CASSLDQNSPLHF. The rearrangement joins TRBV11-3 to TRBJ1-6; D is unresolved. Per germline, CDR1 SGHNT and CDR2 YENEEA. The V end lost 0 bases, the J end lost 7 bases, and 4 bases lay between the germline ends. This CDR3 comprises 13 residues.

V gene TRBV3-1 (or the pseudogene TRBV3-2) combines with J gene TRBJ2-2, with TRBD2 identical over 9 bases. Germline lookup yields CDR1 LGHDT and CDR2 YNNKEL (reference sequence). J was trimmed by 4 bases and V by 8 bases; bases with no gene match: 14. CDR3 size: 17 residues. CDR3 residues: CASHLGGSGRLTGELFF. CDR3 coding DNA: TGTGCCAGCCATCTTGGGGGTAGCGGGAGACTCACCGGGGAGCTGTTTTTT.

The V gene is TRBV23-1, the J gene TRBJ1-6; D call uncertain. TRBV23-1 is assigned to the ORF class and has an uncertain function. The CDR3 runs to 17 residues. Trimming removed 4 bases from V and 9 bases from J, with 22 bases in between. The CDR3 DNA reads TGCGCCAGCAGTCGGGGAGTCATTTGGGAGGGTAGTTCACCCCTCCACTTT. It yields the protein CASSRGVIWEGSSPLHF.

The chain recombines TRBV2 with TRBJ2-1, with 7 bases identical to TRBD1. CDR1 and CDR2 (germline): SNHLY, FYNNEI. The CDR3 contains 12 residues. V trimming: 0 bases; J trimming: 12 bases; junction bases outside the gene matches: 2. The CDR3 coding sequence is TGTGCCAGCAGTGAAGCAAAGGGGGCGCAGTTCTTC. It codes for CASSEAKGAQFF.

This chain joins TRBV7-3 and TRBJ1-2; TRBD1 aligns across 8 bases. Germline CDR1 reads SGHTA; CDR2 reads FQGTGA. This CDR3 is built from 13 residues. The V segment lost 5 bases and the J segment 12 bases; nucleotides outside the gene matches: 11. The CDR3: CASSLGPGQGDTF. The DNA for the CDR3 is TGTGCCAGCAGCCTAGGCCCAGGACAGGGCGACACCTTC. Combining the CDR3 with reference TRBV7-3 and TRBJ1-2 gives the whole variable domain GAGVSQTPSNKVTEKGKYVELRCDPISGHTALYWYRQSLGQGPEFLIYFQGTGAADDSGLPNDRFFAVRPEGSVSTLKIQRTERGDSAVYLCASSLGPGQGDTFGSGTRLTVV.

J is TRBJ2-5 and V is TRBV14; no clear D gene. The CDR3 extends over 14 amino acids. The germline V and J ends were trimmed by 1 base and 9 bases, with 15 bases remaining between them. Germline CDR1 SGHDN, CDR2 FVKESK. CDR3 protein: CASSQVSPRNAQYF. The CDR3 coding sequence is TGTGCCAGCAGCCAAGTATCGCCTAGGAACGCCCAGTACTTC. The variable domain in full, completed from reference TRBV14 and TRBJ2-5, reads EAGVTQFPSHSVIEKGQTVTLRCDPISGHDNLYWYRRVMGKEIKFLLHFVKESKQDESGMPNNRFLAERTGGTYSTLKVQPAELEDSGVYFCASSQVSPRNAQYFGPGTRLLVL.

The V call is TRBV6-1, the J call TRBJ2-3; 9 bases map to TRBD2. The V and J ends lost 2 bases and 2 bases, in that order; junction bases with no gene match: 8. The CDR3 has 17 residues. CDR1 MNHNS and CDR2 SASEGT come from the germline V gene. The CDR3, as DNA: TGTGCCAGCAGTGAATACTCAGCGGGGGGAGTCACAGATACGCAGTATTTT. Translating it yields CASSEYSAGGVTDTQYF.

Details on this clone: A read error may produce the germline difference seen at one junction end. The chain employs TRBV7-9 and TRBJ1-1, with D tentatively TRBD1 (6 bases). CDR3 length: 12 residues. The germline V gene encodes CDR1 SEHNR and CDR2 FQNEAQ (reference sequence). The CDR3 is CASSPIGQWRNF. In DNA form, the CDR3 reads TGTGCCAGCAGTCCGATTGGACAGTGGCGTAACTTT.

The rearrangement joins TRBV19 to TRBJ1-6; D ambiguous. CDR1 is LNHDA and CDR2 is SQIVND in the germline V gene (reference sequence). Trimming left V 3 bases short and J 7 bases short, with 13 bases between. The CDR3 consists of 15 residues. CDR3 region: CASSIRNGMNSPLHF. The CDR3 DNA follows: TGTGCCAGTAGTATTCGAAACGGGATGAATTCACCCCTCCACTTT.

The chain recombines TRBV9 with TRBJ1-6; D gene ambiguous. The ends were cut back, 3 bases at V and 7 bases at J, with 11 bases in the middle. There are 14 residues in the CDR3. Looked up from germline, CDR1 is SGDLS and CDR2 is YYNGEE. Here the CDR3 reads CASSGGVGNSPLHF. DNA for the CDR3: TGTGCCAGCAGCGGCGGGGTGGGCAATTCACCCCTCCACTTT.

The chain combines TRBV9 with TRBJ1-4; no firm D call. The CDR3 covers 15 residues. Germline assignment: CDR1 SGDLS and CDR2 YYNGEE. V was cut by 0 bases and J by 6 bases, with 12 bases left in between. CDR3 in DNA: TGTGCCAGCAGCGTAGGGGGAGTAGGTTATGAAAAACTGTTTTTT. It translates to CASSVGGVGYEKLFF. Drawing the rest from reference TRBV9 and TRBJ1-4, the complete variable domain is DSGVTQTPKHLITATGQRVTLRCSPRSGDLSVYWYQQSLDQGLQFLIQYYNGEERAKGNILERFSAQQFPDLHSELNLSSLELGDSALYFCASSVGGVGYEKLFFGSGTQLSVL.

CDR3 in DNA: TGTGCCAGCAGTGAGAGGGAAGGGTTCAATCAGCCCCAGCATTTT. Its translation: CASSEREGFNQPQHF. The chain combines TRBV9 with TRBJ1-5; D is uncertain. The V end lost 5 bases, the J end lost 3 bases, and 15 bases lay between the germline ends. This CDR3 comprises 15 residues. CDR1 and CDR2 (germline): SGDLS, YYNGEE.

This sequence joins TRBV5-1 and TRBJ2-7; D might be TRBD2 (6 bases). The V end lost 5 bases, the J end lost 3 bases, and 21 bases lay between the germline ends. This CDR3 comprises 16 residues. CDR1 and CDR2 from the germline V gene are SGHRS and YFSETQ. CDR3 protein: CASRFSTGTELYEQYF. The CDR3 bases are TGCGCCAGCAGATTCTCAACCGGGACTGAACTCTACGAGCAGTACTTC.

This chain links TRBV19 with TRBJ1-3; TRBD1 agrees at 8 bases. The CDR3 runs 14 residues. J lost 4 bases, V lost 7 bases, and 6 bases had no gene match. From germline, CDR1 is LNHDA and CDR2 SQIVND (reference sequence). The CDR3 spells CASTTGAFGNTIYF. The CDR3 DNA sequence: TGTGCCAGTACGACAGGGGCCTTCGGAAACACCATATATTTT.

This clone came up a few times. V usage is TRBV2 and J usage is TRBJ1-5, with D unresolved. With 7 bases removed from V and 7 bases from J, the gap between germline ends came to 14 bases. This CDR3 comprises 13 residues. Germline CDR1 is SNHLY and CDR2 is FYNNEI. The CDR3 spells CASNLESGQPQHF. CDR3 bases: TGTGCCAGCAACCTCGAAAGCGGGCAGCCCCAGCATTTT.

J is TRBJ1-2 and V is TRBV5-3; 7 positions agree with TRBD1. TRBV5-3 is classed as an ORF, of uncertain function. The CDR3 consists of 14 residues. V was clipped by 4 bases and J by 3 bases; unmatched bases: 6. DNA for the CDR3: TGTGCCAGAAGCAATGACAGGGCTTACTATGGCTACACCTTC. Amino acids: CARSNDRAYYGYTF.

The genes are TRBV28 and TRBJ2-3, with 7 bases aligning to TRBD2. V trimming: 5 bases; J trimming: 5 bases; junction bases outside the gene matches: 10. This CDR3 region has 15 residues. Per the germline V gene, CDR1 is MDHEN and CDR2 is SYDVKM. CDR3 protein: CASSSGTEYKDTQYF. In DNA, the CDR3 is TGTGCCAGCAGTAGCGGGACTGAGTATAAAGATACGCAGTATTTT.

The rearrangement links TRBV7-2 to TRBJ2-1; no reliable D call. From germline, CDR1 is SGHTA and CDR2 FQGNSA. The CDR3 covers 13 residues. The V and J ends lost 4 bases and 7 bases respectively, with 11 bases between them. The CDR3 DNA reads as TGTGCCAGCAGCTCCTGGATCGGGAATGAGCAGTTCTTC. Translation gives CASSSWIGNEQFF.

CDR3 residues: CASSLARMSSGNTIYF. DNA of the CDR3: TGTGCCAGCAGCTTAGCCAGGATGAGCTCTGGAAACACCATATATTTT. J is TRBJ1-3 and V is TRBV7-6; D gene ambiguous. Germline V CDR1 and CDR2: SGHVS, FNYEAQ. The CDR3 is made up of 16 amino acids. Trimming removed 0 bases from V and 0 bases from J, with 9 bases in between.

The CDR3 DNA is TGTGCCAGCAGCCAGAGGCAGGGAAAGCAGTACTTC. Translation: CASSQRQGKQYF. The V and J genes are TRBV14 and TRBJ2-7, with TRBD1 as a possible D gene (5 bases). The CDR3 extends over 12 amino acids. With 3 bases removed from V and 8 bases from J, the gap between germline ends came to 11 bases. Per the germline V gene, CDR1 is SGHDN and CDR2 is FVKESK.

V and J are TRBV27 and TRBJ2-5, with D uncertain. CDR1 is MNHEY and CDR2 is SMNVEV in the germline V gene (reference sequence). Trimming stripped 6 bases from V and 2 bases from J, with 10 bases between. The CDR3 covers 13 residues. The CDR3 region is CASRAQVQETQYF. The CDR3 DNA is TGTGCCAGCAGGGCGCAGGTTCAAGAGACCCAGTACTTC.

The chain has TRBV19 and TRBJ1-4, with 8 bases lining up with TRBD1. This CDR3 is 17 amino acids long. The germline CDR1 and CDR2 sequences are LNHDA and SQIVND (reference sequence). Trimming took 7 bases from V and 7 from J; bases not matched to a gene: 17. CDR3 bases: TGTGCCAGTACGCAAAATACCGCCACAGGGGGTGGTGAAAAACTGTTTTTT. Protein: CASTQNTATGGGEKLFF.

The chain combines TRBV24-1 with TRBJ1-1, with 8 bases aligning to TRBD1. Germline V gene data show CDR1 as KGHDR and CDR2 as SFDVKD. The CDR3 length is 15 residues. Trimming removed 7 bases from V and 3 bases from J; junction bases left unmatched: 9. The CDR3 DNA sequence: TGTGCCACCAGAGACAGGGGAGTGGGGGACACTGAAGCTTTCTTT. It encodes CATRDRGVGDTEAFF.

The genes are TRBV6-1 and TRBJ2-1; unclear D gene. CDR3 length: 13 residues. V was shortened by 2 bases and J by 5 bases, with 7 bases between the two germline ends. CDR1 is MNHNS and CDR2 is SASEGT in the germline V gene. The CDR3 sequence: CASSEIQDNEQFF. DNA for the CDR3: TGTGCCAGCAGTGAAATTCAGGACAATGAGCAGTTCTTC.

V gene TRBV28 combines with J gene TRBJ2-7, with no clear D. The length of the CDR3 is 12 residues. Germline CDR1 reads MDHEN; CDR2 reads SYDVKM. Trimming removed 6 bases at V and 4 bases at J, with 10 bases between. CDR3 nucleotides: TGTGCCAGCAGCCAACAGATGTACGAGCAGTACTTC. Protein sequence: CASSQQMYEQYF.

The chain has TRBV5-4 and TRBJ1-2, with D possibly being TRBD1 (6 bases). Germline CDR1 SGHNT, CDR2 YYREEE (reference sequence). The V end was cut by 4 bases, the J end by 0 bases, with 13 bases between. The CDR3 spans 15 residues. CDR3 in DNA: TGTGCCAGCAGCCGTACCGGGACAACTAACTATGGCTACACCTTC. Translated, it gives CASSRTGTTNYGYTF.

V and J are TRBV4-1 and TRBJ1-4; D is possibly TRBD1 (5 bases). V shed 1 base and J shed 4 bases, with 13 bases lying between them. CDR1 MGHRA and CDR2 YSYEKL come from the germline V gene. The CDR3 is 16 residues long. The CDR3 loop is CASSQGAGRDNEKLFF. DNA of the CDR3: TGCGCCAGCAGCCAAGGGGCAGGGAGGGATAATGAAAAACTGTTTTTT.

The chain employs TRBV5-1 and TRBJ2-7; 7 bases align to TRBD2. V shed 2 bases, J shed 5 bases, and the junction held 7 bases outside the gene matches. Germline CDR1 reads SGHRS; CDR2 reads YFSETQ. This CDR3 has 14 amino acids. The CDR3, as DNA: TGCGCCAGCAGCTTCGGGAGGTCGAGCGACGAGCAGTACTTC. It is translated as CASSFGRSSDEQYF.

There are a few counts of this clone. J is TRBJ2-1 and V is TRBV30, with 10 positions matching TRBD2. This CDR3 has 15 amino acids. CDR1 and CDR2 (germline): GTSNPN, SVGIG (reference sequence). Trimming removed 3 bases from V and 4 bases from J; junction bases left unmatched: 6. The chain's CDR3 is CAWSFLAGEYNEQFF. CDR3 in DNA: TGTGCCTGGAGCTTTCTAGCGGGAGAGTACAATGAGCAGTTCTTC.

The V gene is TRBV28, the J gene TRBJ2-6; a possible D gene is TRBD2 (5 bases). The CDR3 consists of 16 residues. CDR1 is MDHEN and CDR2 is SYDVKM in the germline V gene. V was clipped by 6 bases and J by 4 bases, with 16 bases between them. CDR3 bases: TGTGCCAGCAGCCGTCGGGCTCCGGGAGGGGCCAACGTCCTGACTTTC. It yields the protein CASSRRAPGGANVLTF.